The 22 T cell receptor beta chains listed next were all sequenced from one sample in a study of blood T cell repertoires in COVID-19. The data were produced by immunoSEQ multiplex PCR, yet TCRdb's version contains in-frame clones alone and is incomplete. The sample yields approximately 270,000 clones, around 85% seen once. The specimen sequenced was peripheral blood. The receptors originated from an elderly man with acute or convalescent COVID-19.

The V and J genes are TRBV25-1 and TRBJ1-4; D gene unclear. Germline CDR1 and CDR2: MGHDK and SYGVNS. The CDR3 totals 15 residues. Trimming left V 7 bases short and J 0 bases short, with 12 bases between. The CDR3 here is CASTRGLTTNEKLFF. The CDR3 nucleotides are TGTGCCAGCACCCGAGGGCTTACAACTAATGAAAAACTGTTTTTT.

The gene calls are TRBV12-5 and TRBJ1-4, with 7 nucleotides matching TRBD1. CDR1 and CDR2 (germline): LGHNT, FRNRAP. This CDR3 has 16 amino acids. With V trimmed by 2 bases and J by 8 bases, 11 bases remained unmatched. The CDR3 DNA is TGTGCTAGTGGTTTGTCCCTAGACAGGGTCGGAGAAAAACTGTTTTTT. Its translation: CASGLSLDRVGEKLFF.

V is TRBV27 and J is TRBJ2-7, with TRBD1 matching over 11 bases. CDR1 is MNHEY, CDR2 SMNVEV, per germline (reference sequence). V was pared by 8 bases and J by 3 bases, with 6 bases of the junction left unmatched. This CDR3 spans 14 amino acids. The CDR3 nucleotides read TGTGCCAGCGGTCCGGGACAGGGGGTCTACGAGCAGTACTTC. This translates into CASGPGQGVYEQYF.

The genes are TRBV3-1 (or the pseudogene TRBV3-2) and TRBJ1-5; TRBD1 matches 7 bases. Germline loops: CDR1 LGHDT, CDR2 YNNKEL (reference sequence). CDR3 length equals 15 residues. Trimming took 5 bases from V and 3 from J; bases not matched to a gene: 7. For the CDR3, the DNA is TGTGCCAGCAGCTTACAGGGGTTTGACAATCAGCCCCAGCATTTT. This encodes CASSLQGFDNQPQHF.

This clone was seen only a few times. The V gene is TRBV5-4, the J gene TRBJ2-7, with 13 bases matching TRBD2. Germline V CDR1 and CDR2: SGHNT, YYREEE (reference sequence). The V segment lost 4 bases and the J segment 7 bases; nucleotides outside the gene matches: 8. This CDR3 has 15 amino acids. Written as DNA, the CDR3 is TGTGCCAGCAGCACCGGACTAGCGGGAGCATGGGAGCAGTACTTC. Translated: CASSTGLAGAWEQYF.

The chain is built from TRBV6-6 and TRBJ1-2; 8 nucleotides align to TRBD1. With V trimmed by 6 bases and J by 2 bases, 8 bases remained unmatched. CDR1 is MNHNY and CDR2 is SVGAGI in the germline V gene (reference sequence). CDR3 size: 15 residues. CDR3 sequence: CASRPGQGGNYGYTF. Here the CDR3 DNA reads TGTGCCAGCAGACCCGGACAGGGAGGCAACTATGGCTACACCTTC.

This chain uses TRBV5-4 with TRBJ2-1; maybe TRBD2 (6 bases). This CDR3 has 15 residues. V lost 0 bases and J lost 7, with 14 bases in between. Germline loops: CDR1 SGHNT, CDR2 YYREEE (reference sequence). The DNA for the CDR3 is TGTGCCAGCAGCTTGGTCCGGGGGTTCTGGAATGAGCAGTTCTTC. It is translated as CASSLVRGFWNEQFF.

The chain carries TRBV2 and TRBJ2-7; no firm D call. Trimming removed 1 base from V and 8 bases from J, with 9 bases in between. Germline values: CDR1 SNHLY, CDR2 FYNNEI. There are 12 residues in the CDR3. As DNA, the CDR3 is TGTGCCAGCAGTGAAGATCAGGTGAAGCAGTACTTC. Translation: CASSEDQVKQYF.

The chain joins TRBV18 to TRBJ1-6; D remains unclear. CDR3 length equals 14 residues. CDR1 is KGHSH and CDR2 is LQKENI in the germline V gene. Trimming removed 3 bases from V and 9 bases from J, with 12 bases in between. This CDR3 is CASSPIEDFSPLHF. CDR3 in DNA: TGTGCCAGCTCACCCATCGAGGACTTTTCACCCCTCCACTTT.

This rearrangement joins TRBV18 to TRBJ2-3, with 11 nucleotides matching TRBD2. Per germline, CDR1 KGHSH and CDR2 LQKENI. V lost 1 base to trimming and J lost 1 base; unmatched junction nucleotides: 7. This CDR3 contains 18 residues. CDR3 residues: CASSPLTSSGRGTDTQYF. In DNA, the CDR3 is TGTGCCAGCTCACCACTGACTAGTAGCGGGAGGGGCACAGATACGCAGTATTTT.

This clone appeared a single time. In DNA form, the CDR3 reads TGCAGCGCCCGCCCGACTAGCGGAGCCTCCTACGAGCAGTACTTC. It specifies CSARPTSGASYEQYF. The chain uses TRBV29-1 and TRBJ2-7; 9 bases fit TRBD2. The junction had 10 bases not matched to a gene; V was cut back by 7 bases and J by 0 bases. The CDR3 has 15 residues. Germline loops: CDR1 SQVTM, CDR2 ANQGSEA.

The J gene is TRBJ1-5, the V gene TRBV7-8; D is ambiguous. Germline CDR1 reads SGHVS; CDR2 reads FQNEAQ. V lost 0 bases, J lost 11 bases, and 11 bases lay in between. The CDR3 loop spans 13 amino acids. Here the CDR3 DNA reads TGTGCCAGCAGCTTAGCACCGGGAGGGACCCAGCATTTT. Translated, it gives CASSLAPGGTQHF. Complete variable domain (other parts from reference TRBV7-8 and TRBJ1-5): GAGVSQSPRYKVAKRGQDVALRCDPISGHVSLFWYQQALGQGPEFLTYFQNEAQLDKSGLPSDRFFAERPEGSVSTLKIQRTQQEDSAVYLCASSLAPGGTQHFGDGTRLSIL.

This sequence joins TRBV10-3 and TRBJ1-5, with 8 positions matching TRBD1. Germline trimming cut 5 bases from V and 2 bases from J; bases unmatched to any gene: 11. The CDR3 totals 17 residues. CDR1 and CDR2 (germline): ENHRY, SYGVKD. CDR3: CAISWDRQGVGNQPQHF. DNA for the CDR3: TGTGCCATCAGTTGGGACAGGCAAGGGGTGGGCAATCAGCCCCAGCATTTT.

The V gene is TRBV5-1, the J gene TRBJ2-1; D might be TRBD1 (5 bases). The germline V gene has CDR1 SGHRS and CDR2 YFSETQ. Trimming cost V 0 bases and J 4 bases, with 11 bases left between them. There are 15 residues in the CDR3. The CDR3 nucleotides are TGCGCCAGCAGCTTGGTAGGTGACAGTTACAATGAGCAGTTCTTC. Encoded protein: CASSLVGDSYNEQFF.

V gene TRBV18 combines with J gene TRBJ2-1; D is unclear. There are 15 residues in the CDR3. V lost 6 bases, J lost 0 bases, and 12 bases lay in between. The germline V gene encodes CDR1 KGHSH and CDR2 LQKENI. Written as DNA, the CDR3 is TGTGCCAGCTCCCCCTTTAGTGACTCCTACAATGAGCAGTTCTTC. Its translation: CASSPFSDSYNEQFF.

The CDR3 bases are TGCGCCAGCAGTGAGCTTAGACAGGGGGTCAAGTCTCGAGGCAATCAGCCCCAGCATTTT. It yields the protein CASSELRQGVKSRGNQPQHF. The rearrangement uses TRBV10-1 and TRBJ1-5, with 9 bases aligning to TRBD1. Trimming at V came to 2 bases and at J to 2 bases, leaving 16 bases not matched to a gene. Germline assignment: CDR1 WNHNN and CDR2 SYGVQD (reference sequence). CDR3 length equals 20 residues.

This sequence joins TRBV6-2 or TRBV6-3 and TRBJ2-3; D is perhaps TRBD2 (6 bases). The CDR3 has 14 amino acids. The germline V gene has CDR1 MNHEY and CDR2 SVGEGT. Trimming took off 6 bases at V and 0 bases at J, with 10 bases between the two ends. The CDR3 DNA follows: TGTGCCAGCAGACCTGGGGGGAGCACAGATACGCAGTATTTT. This encodes CASRPGGSTDTQYF.

A single count supports this clone. The rearrangement joins TRBV7-8 to TRBJ2-1; 8 nucleotides align to TRBD1. Unmatched junction bases numbered 5, after V lost 4 bases and J lost 12 bases. Germline V gives CDR1 SGHVS, CDR2 FQNEAQ. The CDR3 has 12 residues. In nucleotides, the CDR3 is TGTGCCAGCAGCTATGACAGGGGCTCGCAGTTCTTC. This sequence encodes CASSYDRGSQFF. Filled out from reference TRBV7-8 and TRBJ2-1, the complete variable domain reads GAGVSQSPRYKVAKRGQDVALRCDPISGHVSLFWYQQALGQGPEFLTYFQNEAQLDKSGLPSDRFFAERPEGSVSTLKIQRTQQEDSAVYLCASSYDRGSQFFGPGTRLTVL.

The genes are TRBV5-1 and TRBJ2-1, with no clear D. V gave up 1 base and J gave up 0 bases, with 11 bases separating them. The length of the CDR3 is 16 residues. Germline CDR1 reads SGHRS; CDR2 reads YFSETQ. The CDR3 DNA reads as TGCGCCAGCAGCTTGCCGTCCCCGGGCTCCTACAATGAGCAGTTCTTC. It encodes CASSLPSPGSYNEQFF. The complete variable domain, with remaining parts taken from reference TRBV5-1 and TRBJ2-1, reads KAGVTQTPRYLIKTRGQQVTLSCSPISGHRSVSWYQQTPGQGLQFLFEYFSETQRNKGNFPGRFSGRQFSNSRSEMNVSTLELGDSALYLCASSLPSPGSYNEQFFGPGTRLTVL.

The gene calls are TRBV10-3 and TRBJ1-1; 7 bases agree with TRBD1. J gave up 1 base and V 6 bases, and 17 bases lay outside the gene matches. This CDR3 region has 18 residues. The V gene's germline CDR1 is ENHRY and CDR2 SYGVKD. CDR3 sequence reads: CAISPLQSPGQSNTEAFF. The CDR3 region has the DNA TGTGCCATCAGCCCCCTACAGTCCCCGGGACAGTCGAACACTGAAGCTTTCTTT.

This rearrangement joins TRBV5-1 to TRBJ2-7; the match to TRBD1 covers 9 bases. The CDR3 contains 14 residues. Germline loops: CDR1 SGHRS, CDR2 YFSETQ. Trimming at V came to 4 bases and at J to 2 bases, leaving 4 bases not matched to a gene. CDR3 region: CASSKRQGAYEQYF. The CDR3 nucleotides are TGCGCCAGCAGCAAACGACAGGGGGCCTACGAGCAGTACTTC.

The chain combines TRBV19 with TRBJ2-2, with D possibly TRBD2 on 6 matching bases. The V gene lost 6 bases and the J gene lost 7 bases, with 21 bases spanning the gap. Germline assignment: CDR1 LNHDA and CDR2 SQIVND (reference sequence). This CDR3 is built from 16 residues. The chain's CDR3 is CASSARRGGINGELFF. The CDR3, as DNA: TGTGCCAGTAGCGCGCGGAGGGGCGGAATAAACGGGGAGCTGTTTTTT.